This TCR beta chain was observed in a study of blood T cell repertoires in COVID-19. Study overall: The analysed material was cDNA or gDNA that came from T cells, B-cell-depleted T cells, or PBMCs.

The CDR3 is 16 residues long. CDR1 is KGHDR and CDR2 is SFDVKD in the germline V gene. V gave up 1 base and J gave up 0 bases, with 9 bases separating them. In the original workflow: Using reference gene primer amplification, nucleated cell counts were estimated. Generated by immunoSEQ multiplex PCR, the TCRdb table keeps only in-frame clones and is missing some. The V and J calls and clone size are taken from that table; D and trimming were inferred from the DNA. The sample has about 130,000 clones; 85% are singletons. Input material: peripheral blood. This receptor was taken from a man older than 75 with active or convalescent COVID-19. The chain is built from TRBV24-1 and TRBJ2-1; D possibly corresponds to TRBD2 (6 bases). CDR3 sequence: CATSDFAGSSYNEQFF. In nucleotides, the CDR3 is TGTGCCACCAGTGATTTTGCGGGGAGCTCCTACAATGAGCAGTTCTTC.